The 18 T cell receptor beta chains in this list originate from one sample, sequenced in a study of cytomegalovirus exposure and HLA in healthy donors. Amplification used 60 Vbeta primers and 13 Jbeta primers. The protocol was immunoSEQ multiplex PCR, while the TCRdb copy is restricted to in-frame clones and leaves out a portion. The data show about 200,000 clones, more than 60% seen once. Sample: PBMCs. The receptor set was obtained from a girl aged 2 to 10 in good health and CMV-seronegative.

The rearrangement uses TRBV9 and TRBJ1-2; D perhaps matches TRBD1 (5 bases). The CDR3 covers 13 residues. Germline V gene lookup returns CDR1 SGDLS and CDR2 YYNGEE. Between the trimmed V and J ends, which lost 0 bases and 8 bases, there was a span of 11 bases. The CDR3 region is CASSVDTGRGYTF. The CDR3 DNA is TGTGCCAGCAGCGTAGATACAGGCAGGGGCTACACCTTC.

This clone came up a few times. V gene TRBV19 combines with J gene TRBJ2-7, with a weak D call TRBD2 (7 bases). This CDR3 spans 16 amino acids. V was clipped by 5 bases and J by 1 base, with 18 bases between them. Germline values: CDR1 LNHDA, CDR2 SQIVND (reference sequence). DNA of the CDR3: TGTGCCAGTAGTGTACGTGGCGGGGGCAGTTCCTACGAGCAGTACTTC. Protein product: CASSVRGGGSSYEQYF. The complete variable domain, with remaining parts taken from reference TRBV19 and TRBJ2-7, reads DGGITQSPKYLFRKEGQNVTLSCEQNLNHDAMYWYRQDPGQGLRLIYYSQIVNDFQKGDIAEGYSVSREKKESFPLTVTSAQKNPTAFYLCASSVRGGGSSYEQYFGPGTRLTVT.

V usage is TRBV5-4 and J usage is TRBJ2-5; 7 positions match TRBD1. This CDR3 is 13 amino acids long. CDR1 is SGHNT, CDR2 YYREEE, per germline (reference sequence). J lost 5 bases, V lost 4 bases, and 5 bases had no gene match. CDR3 residues: CASSGTGAETQYF. The CDR3 DNA is TGTGCCAGCAGCGGAACAGGGGCTGAGACCCAGTACTTC.

This clone was counted once. This CDR3 is CASSLGAGGTDTQYF. In nucleotides, the CDR3 is TGTGCCAGCAGCTTGGGAGCGGGGGGGACAGATACGCAGTATTTT. The genes are TRBV5-4 and TRBJ2-3; TRBD2 matches at 10 bases. CDR3 size: 15 residues. Germline CDR1 SGHNT, CDR2 YYREEE (reference sequence). After removal of 0 bases from V and 3 bases from J, the junction contained 1 base not matched to a gene.

The CDR3 DNA reads TGTGCCAGCAGTTTAAGACAGAGCACTGAAGCTTTCTTT. As protein: CASSLRQSTEAFF. The chain links TRBV27 to TRBJ1-1, with D possibly matching TRBD1 (5 bases). Trimming pared 2 bases from V and 4 bases from J, leaving 8 bases between. CDR1 is MNHEY and CDR2 is SMNVEV in the germline V gene (reference sequence). The CDR3 has 13 residues.

This chain links TRBV19 with TRBJ1-2, with 12 bases identical to TRBD1. The J segment lost 1 base and the V segment lost 6 bases, leaving 9 bases of the junction unmatched. Germline loops: CDR1 LNHDA, CDR2 SQIVND (reference sequence). The CDR3 has 17 residues. The CDR3 nucleotides are TGTGCCAGTAGCCCCGGGACAGGGGGCTATGATAACTATGGCTACACCTTC. Amino acids: CASSPGTGGYDNYGYTF.

This rearrangement joins TRBV4-1 to TRBJ2-7; possible D gene TRBD1, 5 bases. Deletions cut 4 bases from V and 5 bases from J, with 18 bases between. Germline CDR1 is MGHRA and CDR2 is YSYEKL. CDR3 size: 15 residues. The CDR3, as DNA: TGCGCCAGCAGCCCAACCAGGGTCCTGGGGAACGAGCAGTACTTC. It translates to CASSPTRVLGNEQYF.

The chain is built from TRBV5-4 and TRBJ2-1; 8 nucleotides align to TRBD2. The CDR3 has 16 amino acids. The germline gives CDR1 SGHNT, CDR2 YYREEE (reference sequence). The V segment lost 5 bases and the J segment 7 bases; nucleotides outside the gene matches: 14. This CDR3 is CASSQSYGGAINEQFF. The CDR3 DNA sequence: TGTGCCAGCAGTCAATCTTACGGGGGGGCCATTAATGAGCAGTTCTTC.

The gene calls are TRBV19 and TRBJ2-6, with TRBD1 matching over 9 bases. The CDR3 covers 18 residues. The germline V gene has CDR1 LNHDA and CDR2 SQIVND (reference sequence). Trimming cost V 4 bases and J 2 bases; bases outside gene matches: 9. The CDR3 DNA reads as TGTGCCAGTAGTAAACGGGACAGGGTAAATACTGGGGCCAACGTCCTGACTTTC. This gives the protein CASSKRDRVNTGANVLTF.

J is TRBJ2-1 and V is TRBV4-1, with D perhaps TRBD2 (6 bases). Trimming shortened V by 0 bases and J by 7 bases, and 16 bases separated the two germline ends. Germline-derived CDR1 and CDR2 are MGHRA and YSYEKL. This CDR3 contains 16 residues. The CDR3 nucleotides read TGCGCCAGCAGCCAAGATCTGGCTAGCGAGGGGAATGAGCAGTTCTTC. Protein: CASSQDLASEGNEQFF.

This rearrangement joins TRBV12-5 to TRBJ2-7, with D maybe TRBD1 (5 bases). Trimming left V 8 bases short and J 5 bases short, with 16 bases between. Germline CDR1 LGHNT, CDR2 FRNRAP. CDR3 size: 13 residues. CDR3 sequence (DNA): TGTGCTAGTAGGGGTCAGGGTATTAACGAGCAGTACTTC. Translated: CASRGQGINEQYF.

V is TRBV5-1 and J is TRBJ2-2; no definite D call. The CDR3 covers 11 residues. Trimming pared 5 bases from V and 4 bases from J, leaving 3 bases between. Germline CDR1 reads SGHRS; CDR2 reads YFSETQ. CDR3 region: CASSITGELFF. The CDR3, as DNA: TGCGCCAGCAGTATCACCGGGGAGCTGTTTTTT.

The chain combines TRBV7-9 with TRBJ2-1, with D perhaps TRBD2 (5 bases). V was clipped by 5 bases and J by 8 bases, with 19 bases between them. The CDR3 spans 15 residues. Germline CDR1 SEHNR, CDR2 FQNEAQ (reference sequence). The CDR3 DNA sequence: TGTGCCAGCAGCCGGGATGTGAAGCCGGAAGATGAGCAGTTCTTC. This encodes CASSRDVKPEDEQFF.

This chain uses TRBV5-4 with TRBJ1-1; the match to TRBD1 covers 10 bases. Germline trimming cut 4 bases from V and 5 bases from J; bases unmatched to any gene: 11. The CDR3 contains 16 residues. From germline, CDR1 is SGHNT and CDR2 YYREEE (reference sequence). CDR3 region: CASSLGQGDPLTEAFF. As DNA, the CDR3 is TGTGCCAGCAGCCTCGGACAGGGGGACCCTTTGACTGAAGCTTTCTTT.

This clone was counted a single time. The rearrangement joins TRBV6-1 to TRBJ1-1; TRBD1 is a possible D gene (5 bases). Looked up from germline, CDR1 is MNHNS and CDR2 is SASEGT. With 6 bases removed from V and 7 bases from J, the gap between germline ends came to 12 bases. The CDR3 length is 12 residues. CDR3 DNA: TGTGCCAGCAGCTCCCGACAGCTTGAAGCTTTCTTT. As protein: CASSSRQLEAFF.

This clone showed up just once. J is TRBJ2-5 and V is TRBV2; weak D call: TRBD1 (6 bases). The V gene's germline CDR1 is SNHLY and CDR2 FYNNEI. Trimming took 7 bases from V and 2 from J, leaving 14 bases between them. The CDR3 totals 14 residues. The CDR3 reads CASTNQGTQETQYF. CDR3 in DNA: TGTGCCAGCACCAACCAGGGGACGCAAGAGACCCAGTACTTC.

V usage is TRBV7-2 and J usage is TRBJ2-5; D gene ambiguous. V was trimmed by 3 bases and J by 7 bases, leaving 9 bases between them. The CDR3 spans 12 residues. The V gene's germline CDR1 is SGHTA and CDR2 FQGNSA. The CDR3 is CASSFLSGTQYF. Here the CDR3 DNA reads TGTGCCAGCAGCTTTTTGTCGGGGACCCAGTACTTC. The full variable domain, in which reference TRBV7-2 and TRBJ2-5 provide the parts outside the CDR3, is GAGVSQSPSNKVTEKGKDVELRCDPISGHTALYWYRQSLGQGLEFLIYFQGNSAPDKSGLPSDRFSAERTGGSVSTLTIQRTQQEDSAVYLCASSFLSGTQYFGPGTRLLVL.

The chain carries TRBV19 and TRBJ1-2, with D tentatively TRBD1 (6 bases). Between the trimmed V and J ends, which lost 8 bases and 8 bases, there was a span of 18 bases. The germline V gene has CDR1 LNHDA and CDR2 SQIVND (reference sequence). The CDR3 spans 13 residues. CDR3 DNA: TGTGCCAGTGCTACAGGGCCTTTGGGCGGCTACACCTTC. The encoded protein is CASATGPLGGYTF. Supplemented by reference TRBV19 and TRBJ1-2, the full variable domain reads DGGITQSPKYLFRKEGQNVTLSCEQNLNHDAMYWYRQDPGQGLRLIYYSQIVNDFQKGDIAEGYSVSREKKESFPLTVTSAQKNPTAFYLCASATGPLGGYTFGSGTRLTVV.